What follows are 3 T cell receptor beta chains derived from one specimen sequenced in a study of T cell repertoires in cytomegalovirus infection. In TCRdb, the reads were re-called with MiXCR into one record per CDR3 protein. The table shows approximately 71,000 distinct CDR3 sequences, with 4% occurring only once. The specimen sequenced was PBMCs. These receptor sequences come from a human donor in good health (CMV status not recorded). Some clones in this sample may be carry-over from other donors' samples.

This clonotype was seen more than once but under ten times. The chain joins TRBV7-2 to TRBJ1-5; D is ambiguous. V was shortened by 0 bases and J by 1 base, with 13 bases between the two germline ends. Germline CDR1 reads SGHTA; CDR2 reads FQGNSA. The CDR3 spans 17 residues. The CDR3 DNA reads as TGTGCCAGCAGCTTAGCTGTCTCGACCAAAAGCAATCAGCCCCAGCATTTT. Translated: CASSLAVSTKSNQPQHF.

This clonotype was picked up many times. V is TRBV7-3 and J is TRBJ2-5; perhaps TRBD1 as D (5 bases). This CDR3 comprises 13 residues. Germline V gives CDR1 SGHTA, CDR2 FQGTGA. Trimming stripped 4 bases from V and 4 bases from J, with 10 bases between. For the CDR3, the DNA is TGTGCCAGCAGCTCGCAGGGTGGAGAGACCCAGTACTTC. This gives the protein CASSSQGGETQYF. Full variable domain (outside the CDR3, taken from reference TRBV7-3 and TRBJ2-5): GAGVSQTPSNKVTEKGKYVELRCDPISGHTALYWYRQSLGQGPEFLIYFQGTGAADDSGLPNDRFFAVRPEGSVSTLKIQRTERGDSAVYLCASSSQGGETQYFGPGTRLLVL.

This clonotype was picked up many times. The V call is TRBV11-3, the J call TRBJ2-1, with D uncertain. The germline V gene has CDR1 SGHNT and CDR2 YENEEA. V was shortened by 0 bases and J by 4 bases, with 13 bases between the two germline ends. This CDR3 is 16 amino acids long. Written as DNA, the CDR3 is TGTGCCAGCAGCTTAGATCCGGACCCGGCTTACAATGAGCAGTTCTTC. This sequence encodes CASSLDPDPAYNEQFF.